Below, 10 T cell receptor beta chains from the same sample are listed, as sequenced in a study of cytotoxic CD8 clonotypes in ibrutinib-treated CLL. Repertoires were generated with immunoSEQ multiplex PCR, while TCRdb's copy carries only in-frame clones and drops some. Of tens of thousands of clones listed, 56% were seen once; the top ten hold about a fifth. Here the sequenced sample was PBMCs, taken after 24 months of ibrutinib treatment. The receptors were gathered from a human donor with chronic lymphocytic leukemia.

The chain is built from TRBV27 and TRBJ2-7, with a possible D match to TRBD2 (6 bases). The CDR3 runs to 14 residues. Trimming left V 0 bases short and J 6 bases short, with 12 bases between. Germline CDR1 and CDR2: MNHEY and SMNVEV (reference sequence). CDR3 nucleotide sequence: TGTGCCAGCAGTTTATCGGGAGGTCGGCTCGAGCAGTACTTC. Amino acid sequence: CASSLSGGRLEQYF.

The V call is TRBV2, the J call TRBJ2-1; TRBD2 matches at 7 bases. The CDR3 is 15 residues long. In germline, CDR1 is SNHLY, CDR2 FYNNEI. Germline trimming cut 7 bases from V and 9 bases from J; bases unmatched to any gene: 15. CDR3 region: CASIPMRIASGEQFF. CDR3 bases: TGTGCCAGCATTCCGATGAGGATTGCTAGCGGTGAGCAGTTCTTC.

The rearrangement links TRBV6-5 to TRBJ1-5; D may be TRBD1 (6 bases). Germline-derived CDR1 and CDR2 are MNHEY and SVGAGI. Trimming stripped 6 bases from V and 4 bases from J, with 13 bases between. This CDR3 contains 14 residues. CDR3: CASRSRGGNQPQHF. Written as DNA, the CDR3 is TGTGCCAGCAGGAGCAGGGGCGGGAATCAGCCCCAGCATTTT.

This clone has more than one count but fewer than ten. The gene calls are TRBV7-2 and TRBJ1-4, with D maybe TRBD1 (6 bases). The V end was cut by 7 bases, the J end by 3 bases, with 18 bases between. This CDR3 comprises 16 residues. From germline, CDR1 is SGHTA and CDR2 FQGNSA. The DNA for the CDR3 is TGTGCCAGCACCGTCGACAGGCCGACGGCTAATGAAAAACTGTTTTTT. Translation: CASTVDRPTANEKLFF.

The CDR3 here is CASSLGSTDTQYF. The CDR3 DNA follows: TGTGCCAGCTCCCTCGGGAGCACAGATACGCAGTATTTT. The rearrangement links TRBV2 to TRBJ2-3, with D unresolved. Trimming left V 8 bases short and J 0 bases short, with 9 bases between. The V gene's germline CDR1 is SNHLY and CDR2 FYNNEI. The CDR3 sequence is 13 residues long.

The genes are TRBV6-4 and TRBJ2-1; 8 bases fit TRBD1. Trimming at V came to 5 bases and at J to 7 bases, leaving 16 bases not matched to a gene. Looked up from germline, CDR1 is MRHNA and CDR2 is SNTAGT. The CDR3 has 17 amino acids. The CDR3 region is CASSLEAGTGPGNEQFF. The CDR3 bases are TGTGCCAGCAGTCTGGAAGCCGGGACAGGTCCTGGGAATGAGCAGTTCTTC.

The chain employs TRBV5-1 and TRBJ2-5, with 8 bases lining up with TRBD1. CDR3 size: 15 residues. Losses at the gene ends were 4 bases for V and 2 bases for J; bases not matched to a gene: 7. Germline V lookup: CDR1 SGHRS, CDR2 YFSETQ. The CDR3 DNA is TGCGCCAGCAGCGTACGACAGGGGAGACAAGAGACCCAGTACTTC. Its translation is CASSVRQGRQETQYF.

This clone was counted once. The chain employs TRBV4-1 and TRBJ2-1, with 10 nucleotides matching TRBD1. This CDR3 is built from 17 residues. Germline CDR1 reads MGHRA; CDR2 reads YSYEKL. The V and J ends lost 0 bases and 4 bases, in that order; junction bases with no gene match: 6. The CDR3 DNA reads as TGCGCCAGCAGCCAAGATGTGGGGACAGGGGTATACAATGAGCAGTTCTTC. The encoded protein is CASSQDVGTGVYNEQFF.

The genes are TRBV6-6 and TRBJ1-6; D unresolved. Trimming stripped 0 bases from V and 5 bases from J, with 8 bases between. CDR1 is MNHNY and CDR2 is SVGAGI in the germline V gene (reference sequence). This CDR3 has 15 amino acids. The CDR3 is CASSYSADHNSPLHF. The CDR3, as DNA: TGTGCCAGCAGTTACTCGGCAGACCATAATTCACCCCTCCACTTT.

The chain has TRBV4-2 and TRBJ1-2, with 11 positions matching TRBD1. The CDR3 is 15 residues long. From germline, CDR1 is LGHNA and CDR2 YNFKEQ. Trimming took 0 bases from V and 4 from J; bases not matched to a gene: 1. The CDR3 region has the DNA TGTGCCAGCAGCCAAGATGGGACAGGGGGCTATGGCTACACCTTC. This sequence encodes CASSQDGTGGYGYTF.